The 21 T cell receptor beta chains in this list originate from one sample, sequenced in a study of blood T cells in healthy people across ages. Alongside a J-beta primer mix, a sample-barcoded 5' primer served in a second PCR lasting about 7 to 12 cycles. TCRdb re-derived calls from the 5' RACE reads in MiXCR, one entry per CDR3 protein. Among under 800,000 distinct CDR3 sequences listed, roughly 43% were seen once. Specimen: blood. All receptors derive from a woman aged 55-75 years in good health.

The chain is built from TRBV7-9 and TRBJ2-5; 7 bases map to TRBD1. The ends lost 5 bases at V and 5 bases at J; junction bases unmatched: 8. The CDR3 extends over 14 amino acids. In germline, CDR1 is SEHNR, CDR2 FQNEAQ (reference sequence). As DNA, the CDR3 is TGTGCCAGCAGCCCCACGGACAGGAGGGAGACCCAGTACTTC. This translates into CASSPTDRRETQYF.

This sequence joins TRBV25-1 and TRBJ2-7; D ambiguous. Between the trimmed V and J ends, which lost 2 bases and 1 base, there was a span of 9 bases. The V gene's germline CDR1 is MGHDK and CDR2 SYGVNS. The CDR3 contains 14 residues. CDR3 bases: TGTGCCAGCAGTGAAGATGGGGATTCCTACGAGCAGTACTTC. This translates into CASSEDGDSYEQYF.

This sequence joins TRBV12-3 or TRBV12-4 and TRBJ1-2; D might be TRBD1 (5 bases). The CDR3 extends over 13 amino acids. The ends were cut back, 4 bases at V and 4 bases at J, with 10 bases in the middle. The CDR3, as DNA: TGTGCCAGCAGTTCGGCAGGGCCCTATGGCTACACCTTC. Translating gives CASSSAGPYGYTF.

This clonotype was seen only once. The chain recombines TRBV20-1 with TRBJ2-5; D remains ambiguous. V was trimmed by 1 base and J by 2 bases, leaving 5 bases between them. Germline CDR1 DFQATT, CDR2 SNEGSKA (reference sequence). The CDR3 is made up of 12 amino acids. The CDR3 DNA reads as TGCAGTGCTAGAGGGAGACAAGAGACCCAGTACTTC. Protein: CSARGRQETQYF.

The rearrangement joins TRBV3-1 to TRBJ2-3; 9 nucleotides agree with TRBD2. This CDR3 spans 17 amino acids. Germline assignment: CDR1 LGHDT and CDR2 YNNKEL (reference sequence). With V trimmed by 3 bases and J by 2 bases, 9 bases remained unmatched. The CDR3 loop is CASSQGRASGTTDTQYF. In nucleotides, the CDR3 is TGTGCCAGCAGCCAGGGCAGGGCTAGCGGGACCACAGATACGCAGTATTTT.

Note on this clonotype: A much larger clone lies one base from this, so it may be a read error. The chain links TRBV5-6 to TRBJ2-3, with unresolved D. The CDR3 spans 11 residues. Per germline, CDR1 SGHDT and CDR2 YYEEEE. The CDR3 DNA reads as TGTGTCAGCAGGAGCACAGATACGCAGTATTTT. Translation: CVSRSTDTQYF.

The CDR3: CSVTPPGLGEQYF. CDR3 nucleotides: TGCAGCGTAACCCCGCCCGGCCTCGGCGAGCAGTACTTC. The chain recombines TRBV29-1 with TRBJ2-7; D call uncertain. CDR3 length equals 13 residues. Germline-derived CDR1 and CDR2 are SQVTM and ANQGSEA. The V and J ends lost 6 bases and 6 bases respectively, with 18 bases between them.

This clonotype was counted only a few times. CDR3 coding DNA: TGTGCCAGCAGTTTAAATGGAGGACTAGAGACCCAGTACTTC. It specifies CASSLNGGLETQYF. The J gene is TRBJ2-5, the V gene TRBV27; a weak D match, TRBD2 (5 bases). The CDR3 runs to 14 residues. V lost 2 bases and J 4 bases, leaving 11 bases between the germline ends. CDR1 is MNHEY and CDR2 is SMNVEV in the germline V gene (reference sequence).

J is TRBJ1-5 and V is TRBV12-3 or TRBV12-4, with D possibly TRBD1 on 5 matching bases. The CDR3 covers 14 residues. The ends were cut back, 2 bases at V and 5 bases at J, with 10 bases in the middle. Here the CDR3 DNA reads TGTGCCAGCAGTTTATATGGGGGTGATCAGCCCCAGCATTTT. This sequence encodes CASSLYGGDQPQHF.

This clonotype was detected a few times. J is TRBJ1-2 and V is TRBV25-1; D gene uncertain. The CDR3 extends over 10 amino acids. V was cut by 11 bases and J by 10 bases, with 14 bases left in between. CDR1 is MGHDK and CDR2 is SYGVNS in the germline V gene. CDR3 amino acids: CAAKGHFYTF. For the CDR3, the DNA is TGTGCCGCCAAGGGCCATTTCTACACCTTC.

The V call is TRBV11-2, the J call TRBJ2-4; D unclear. The last part of the DNA fits TRBJ2-5 better; the J call may be wrong. Looked up from germline, CDR1 is SGHAT and CDR2 is FQNNGV. The CDR3 consists of 15 residues. CDR3 in amino acids: CASSVGRSQFETQYF. CDR3 coding DNA: TGTGCCAGCAGCGTAGGAAGGTCTCAGTTCGAGACCCAGTACTTC.

This clonotype was detected a few times. The CDR3 region is CASSPPMGDRGRNEQFF. CDR3 DNA: TGTGCCAGCTCACCGCCAATGGGAGACAGGGGGAGGAATGAGCAGTTCTTC. The chain has TRBV18 and TRBJ2-1; 9 nucleotides line up with TRBD1. The CDR3 length is 17 residues. Trimming at V came to 3 bases and at J to 7 bases, leaving 13 bases not matched to a gene. Germline CDR1 KGHSH, CDR2 LQKENI.

There are many counts of this clonotype. The chain recombines TRBV29-1 with TRBJ2-3; D ambiguous. Trimming left V 0 bases short and J 1 base short, with 5 bases between. CDR1 and CDR2 (germline): SQVTM, ANQGSEA. The CDR3 covers 13 residues. Written as DNA, the CDR3 is TGCAGCGTTGAAGAAGGCGGCACAGATACGCAGTATTTT. Translation gives CSVEEGGTDTQYF.

This sequence joins TRBV5-1 and TRBJ2-5, with D perhaps TRBD1 or TRBD2 (5 bases each). The CDR3 consists of 13 residues. Germline-derived CDR1 and CDR2 are SGHRS and YFSETQ. V lost 4 bases, J lost 5 bases, and 12 bases lay in between. The CDR3 coding sequence is TGCGCCAGCAGCGCCCGGGACGGGGAGACCCAGTACTTC. Amino acids: CASSARDGETQYF.

The V and J genes are TRBV20-1 and TRBJ1-4; D is unresolved. Germline lookup yields CDR1 DFQATT and CDR2 SNEGSKA (reference sequence). The CDR3 is made up of 15 amino acids. V lost 2 bases and J lost 0, with 10 bases in between. CDR3: CSARPIEATNEKLFF. The CDR3 region has the DNA TGCAGTGCTAGACCGATTGAAGCAACTAATGAAAAACTGTTTTTT.

The chain joins TRBV5-1 to TRBJ2-1, with 9 bases aligning to TRBD2. This CDR3 is built from 17 residues. After removal of 1 base from V and 5 bases from J, the junction contained 10 bases not matched to a gene. Germline-derived CDR1 and CDR2 are SGHRS and YFSETQ. The CDR3 nucleotides are TGCGCCAGCAGCTTGAACATTGCGGGAGGGCCGGACAATGAGCAGTTCTTC. Translating it yields CASSLNIAGGPDNEQFF.

V is TRBV27 and J is TRBJ2-7; 9 bases match TRBD1. The CDR3 runs 16 residues. V was clipped by 6 bases and J by 2 bases; unmatched bases: 11. The V gene's germline CDR1 is MNHEY and CDR2 SMNVEV (reference sequence). CDR3 nucleotides: TGTGCCAGCAGACCTACTCCGGGACAGGGCACCTACGAGCAGTACTTC. The encoded protein is CASRPTPGQGTYEQYF.

The rearrangement joins TRBV20-1 to TRBJ2-5; 7 bases are a match to TRBD2. This CDR3 is built from 13 residues. V lost 6 bases, J lost 2 bases, and 6 bases stayed unmatched. Per germline, CDR1 DFQATT and CDR2 SNEGSKA (reference sequence). CDR3 nucleotides: TGCAGTGCCGAGCGGGGCTATCAAGAGACCCAGTACTTC. Translated, it gives CSAERGYQETQYF.

The V call is TRBV28, the J call TRBJ2-1, with 8 bases aligning to TRBD1. This CDR3 is 14 amino acids long. Germline assignment: CDR1 MDHEN and CDR2 SYDVKM. J gave up 3 bases and V 7 bases, and 5 bases lay outside the gene matches. CDR3 nucleotide sequence: TGTGCCAGCACCCGACAGGGGTTCTACAATGAGCAGTTCTTC. It is translated as CASTRQGFYNEQFF.

This clonotype was picked up a small number of times. A junction end diverges from the germline sequence, so it may reflect a read error. The rearrangement uses TRBV29-1 and TRBJ2-7; D unresolved. The CDR3 spans 11 residues. Germline V lookup: CDR1 SQVTM, CDR2 ANQGSEA. The CDR3 DNA reads as TGCAGCGGTGAATTTGGCTACGAGCAGTACTTC. Translated: CSGEFGYEQYF.

The V and J genes are TRBV19 and TRBJ2-7, with D perhaps TRBD1 (6 bases). The germline V gene encodes CDR1 LNHDA and CDR2 SQIVND (reference sequence). V was cut by 3 bases and J by 0 bases, with 12 bases left in between. The CDR3 consists of 15 residues. This CDR3 is CASSIQTGSSYEQYF. CDR3 bases: TGTGCCAGTAGTATTCAAACAGGGAGCTCCTACGAGCAGTACTTC.